The source of this T cell receptor beta chain is a study of early T cells in non-severe SARS-CoV-2 infection. Study observations and caveats: Lookups in VDJdb leaned toward anti-spike CD8 responses and missed private and CD4 specificities.

The CDR3 loop spans 14 amino acids. The V and J ends lost 0 bases and 4 bases respectively, with 10 bases between them. Germline V gene lookup returns CDR1 LNHNV and CDR2 YYDKDF (reference sequence). As part of library construction, unique molecular identifiers were attached to individual cDNA molecules. Via MiXCR, TCRdb re-called the 5' RACE reads, giving one row per CDR3 protein. The table shows approximately 50,000 distinct CDR3 sequences, with about 9.8% occurring only once. The sample holds many counts of this clonotype. Its antigen is unknown. V usage is TRBV15 and J usage is TRBJ2-7; D is perhaps TRBD1 or TRBD2 (6 bases each). The source is an adult who was a healthcare worker with PCR-confirmed SARS-CoV-2 infection or an uninfected control (not recorded which). The sample was whole blood. Here the CDR3 reads CATSRERGDYEQYF. The CDR3 nucleotides read TGTGCCACCAGCAGAGAGAGGGGGGATTACGAGCAGTACTTC.